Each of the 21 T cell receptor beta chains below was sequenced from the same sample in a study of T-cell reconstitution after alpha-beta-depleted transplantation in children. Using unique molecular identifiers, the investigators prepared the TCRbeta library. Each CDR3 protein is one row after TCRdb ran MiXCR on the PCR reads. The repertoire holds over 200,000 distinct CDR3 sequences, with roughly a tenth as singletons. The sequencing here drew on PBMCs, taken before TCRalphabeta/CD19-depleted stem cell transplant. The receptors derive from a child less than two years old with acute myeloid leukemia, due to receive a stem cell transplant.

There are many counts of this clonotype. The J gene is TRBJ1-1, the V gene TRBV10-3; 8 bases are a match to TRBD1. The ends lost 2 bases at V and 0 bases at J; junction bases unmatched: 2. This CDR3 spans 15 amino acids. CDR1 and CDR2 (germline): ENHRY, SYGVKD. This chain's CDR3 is CAISERQGMNTEAFF. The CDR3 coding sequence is TGTGCCATCAGTGAGAGACAGGGGATGAACACTGAAGCTTTCTTT.

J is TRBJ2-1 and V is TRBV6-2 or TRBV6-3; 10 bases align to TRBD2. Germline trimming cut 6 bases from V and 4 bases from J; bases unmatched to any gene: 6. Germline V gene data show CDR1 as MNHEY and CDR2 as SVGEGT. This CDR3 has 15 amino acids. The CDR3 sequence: CASREKRGGYNEQFF. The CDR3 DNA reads TGTGCCAGCAGGGAAAAGCGGGGGGGATACAATGAGCAGTTCTTC.

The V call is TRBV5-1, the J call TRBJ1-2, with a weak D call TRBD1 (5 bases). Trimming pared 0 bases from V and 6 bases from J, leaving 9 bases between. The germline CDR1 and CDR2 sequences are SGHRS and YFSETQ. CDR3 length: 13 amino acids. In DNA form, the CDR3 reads TGCGCCAGCAGCTTGGGACAGCTACATGGCTACACCTTC. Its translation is CASSLGQLHGYTF.

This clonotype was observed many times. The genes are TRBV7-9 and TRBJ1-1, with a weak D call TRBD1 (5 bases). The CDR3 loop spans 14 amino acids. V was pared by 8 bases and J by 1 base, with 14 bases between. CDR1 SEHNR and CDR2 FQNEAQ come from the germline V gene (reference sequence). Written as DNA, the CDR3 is TGTGCCAGCGGGATTGGGGGGTCGAACACTGAAGCTTTCTTT. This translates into CASGIGGSNTEAFF.

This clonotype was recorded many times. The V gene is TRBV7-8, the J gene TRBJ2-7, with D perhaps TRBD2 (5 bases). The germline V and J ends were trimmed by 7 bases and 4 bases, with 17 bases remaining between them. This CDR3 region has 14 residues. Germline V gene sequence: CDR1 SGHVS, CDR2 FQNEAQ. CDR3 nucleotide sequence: TGTGCCAGCACTTCAGACTACGGCGGGTACGAGCAGTACTTC. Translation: CASTSDYGGYEQYF.

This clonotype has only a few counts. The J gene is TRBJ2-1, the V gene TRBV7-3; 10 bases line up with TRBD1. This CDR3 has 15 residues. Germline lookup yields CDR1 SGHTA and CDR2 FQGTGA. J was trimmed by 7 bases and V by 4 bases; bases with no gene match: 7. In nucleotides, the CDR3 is TGTGCCAGCAGCTGGGGGGGGACAGGGGCAAATGAGCAGTTCTTC. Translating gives CASSWGGTGANEQFF. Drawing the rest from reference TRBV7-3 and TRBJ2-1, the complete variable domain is GAGVSQTPSNKVTEKGKYVELRCDPISGHTALYWYRQSLGQGPEFLIYFQGTGAADDSGLPNDRFFAVRPEGSVSTLKIQRTERGDSAVYLCASSWGGTGANEQFFGPGTRLTVL.

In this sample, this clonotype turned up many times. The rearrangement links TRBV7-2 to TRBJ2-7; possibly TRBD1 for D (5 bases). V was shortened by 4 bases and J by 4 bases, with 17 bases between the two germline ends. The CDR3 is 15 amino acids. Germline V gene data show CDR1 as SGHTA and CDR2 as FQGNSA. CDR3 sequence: CASSSAPGLMYEQYF. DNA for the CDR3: TGTGCCAGCAGCTCAGCCCCAGGGCTCATGTACGAGCAGTACTTC.

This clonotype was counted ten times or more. The CDR3: CASSPLSGTPEAFF. As DNA, the CDR3 is TGTGCCAGCTCACCTCTGTCCGGGACGCCTGAAGCTTTCTTT. This chain uses TRBV18 with TRBJ1-1; tentative D call: TRBD1 (5 bases). V was clipped by 3 bases and J by 6 bases, with 14 bases between them. The CDR3 is made up of 14 amino acids. The germline V gene encodes CDR1 KGHSH and CDR2 LQKENI. The whole variable domain, remainder taken from reference TRBV18 and TRBJ1-1, is NAGVMQNPRHLVRRRGQEARLRCSPMKGHSHVYWYRQLPEEGLKFMVYLQKENIIDESGMPKERFSAEFPKEGPSILRIQQVVRGDSAAYFCASSPLSGTPEAFFGQGTRLTVV.

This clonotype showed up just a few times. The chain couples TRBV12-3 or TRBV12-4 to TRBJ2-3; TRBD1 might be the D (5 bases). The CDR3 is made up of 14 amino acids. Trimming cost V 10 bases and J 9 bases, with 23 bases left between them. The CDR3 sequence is CATQEGAKVRTQYF. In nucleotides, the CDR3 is TGTGCCACCCAAGAAGGGGCCAAAGTAAGGACGCAGTATTTT.

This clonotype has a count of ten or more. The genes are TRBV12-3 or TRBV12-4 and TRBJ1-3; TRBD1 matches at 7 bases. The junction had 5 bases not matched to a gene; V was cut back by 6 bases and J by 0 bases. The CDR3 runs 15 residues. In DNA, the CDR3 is TGTGCCAGCAGAGCGGGACAGCTCTCTGGAAACACCATATATTTT. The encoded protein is CASRAGQLSGNTIYF.

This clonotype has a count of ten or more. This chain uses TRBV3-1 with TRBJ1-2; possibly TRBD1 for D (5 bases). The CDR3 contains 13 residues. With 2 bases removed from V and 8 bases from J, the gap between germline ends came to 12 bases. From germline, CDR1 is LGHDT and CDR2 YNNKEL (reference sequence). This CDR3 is CASSQQGAGGYTF. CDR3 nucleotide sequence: TGTGCCAGCAGCCAACAAGGGGCGGGGGGCTACACCTTC.

The chain's CDR3 is CSARVGSGSYNEQFF. CDR3 nucleotide sequence: TGCAGTGCTAGAGTGGGTAGCGGGAGCTACAATGAGCAGTTCTTC. The chain recombines TRBV20-1 with TRBJ2-1; 9 bases line up with TRBD2. Per the germline V gene, CDR1 is DFQATT and CDR2 is SNEGSKA (reference sequence). The J segment lost 3 bases and the V segment lost 1 base, leaving 4 bases of the junction unmatched. The CDR3 spans 15 residues.

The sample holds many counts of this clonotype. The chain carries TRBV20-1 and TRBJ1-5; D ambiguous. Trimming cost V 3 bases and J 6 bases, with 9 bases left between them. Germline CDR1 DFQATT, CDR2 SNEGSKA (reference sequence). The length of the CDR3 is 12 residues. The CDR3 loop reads CSASLWGQPQHF. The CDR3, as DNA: TGCAGTGCTAGTTTATGGGGTCAGCCCCAGCATTTT.

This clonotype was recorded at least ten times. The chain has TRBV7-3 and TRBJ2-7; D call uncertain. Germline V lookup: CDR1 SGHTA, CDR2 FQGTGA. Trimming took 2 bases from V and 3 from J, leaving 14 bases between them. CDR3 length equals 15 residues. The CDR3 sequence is CASSLLPGFSYEQYF. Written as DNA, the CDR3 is TGTGCCAGCAGCTTACTCCCCGGATTTAGCTACGAGCAGTACTTC.

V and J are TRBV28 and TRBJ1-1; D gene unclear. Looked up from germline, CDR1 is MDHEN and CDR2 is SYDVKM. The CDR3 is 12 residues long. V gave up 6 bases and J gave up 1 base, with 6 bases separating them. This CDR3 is CASSVQNTEAFF. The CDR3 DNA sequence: TGTGCCAGCAGCGTTCAGAACACTGAAGCTTTCTTT.

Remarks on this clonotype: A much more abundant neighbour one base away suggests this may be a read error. CDR3 loop: CASRWTGDTEAFF. The CDR3 DNA follows: TGTGCCAGCAGGTGGACAGGGGACACTGAAGCTTTCTTT. The chain employs TRBV6-6 and TRBJ1-1, with 9 nucleotides matching TRBD1. Germline CDR1 is MNHNY and CDR2 is SVGAGI (reference sequence). The CDR3 length is 13 residues. Trimming at V came to 6 bases and at J to 3 bases, leaving 2 bases not matched to a gene.

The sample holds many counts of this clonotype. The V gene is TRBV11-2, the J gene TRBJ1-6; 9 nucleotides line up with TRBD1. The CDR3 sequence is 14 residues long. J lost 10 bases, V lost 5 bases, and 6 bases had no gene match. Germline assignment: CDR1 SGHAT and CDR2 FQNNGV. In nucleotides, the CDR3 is TGTGCCAGCAGCCCTGACAGGGGGGGATCACCCCTCCACTTT. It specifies CASSPDRGGSPLHF.

Written as DNA, the CDR3 is TGTGCCAGCAGTTTAAGACAGTTGATCTACAATGAGCAGTTCTTC. It encodes CASSLRQLIYNEQFF. V is TRBV28 and J is TRBJ2-1; perhaps TRBD1 as D (5 bases). Looked up from germline, CDR1 is MDHEN and CDR2 is SYDVKM. The CDR3 totals 15 residues. Trimming shortened V by 2 bases and J by 3 bases, and 11 bases separated the two germline ends.

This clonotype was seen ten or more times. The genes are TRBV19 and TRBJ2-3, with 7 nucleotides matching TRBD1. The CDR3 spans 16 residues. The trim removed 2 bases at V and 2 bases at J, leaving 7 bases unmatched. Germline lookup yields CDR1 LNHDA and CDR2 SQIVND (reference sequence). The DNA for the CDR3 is TGTGCCAGTAGTATACGGACAGGAGCTAACACAGATACGCAGTATTTT. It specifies CASSIRTGANTDTQYF. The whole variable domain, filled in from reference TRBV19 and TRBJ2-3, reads DGGITQSPKYLFRKEGQNVTLSCEQNLNHDAMYWYRQDPGQGLRLIYYSQIVNDFQKGDIAEGYSVSREKKESFPLTVTSAQKNPTAFYLCASSIRTGANTDTQYFGPGTRLTVL.

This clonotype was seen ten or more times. CDR3 sequence (DNA): TGCAGTGCTAGAGGGGGGGGTGAGACCCAGTACTTC. As protein: CSARGGGETQYF. The gene calls are TRBV20-1 and TRBJ2-5; 7 bases agree with TRBD2. This CDR3 has 12 amino acids. Germline CDR1 is DFQATT and CDR2 is SNEGSKA (reference sequence). Germline trimming cut 1 base from V and 5 bases from J; bases unmatched to any gene: 1.

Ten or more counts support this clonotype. CDR3 region: CSARVYDRASYNEQFF. The CDR3 region has the DNA TGCAGTGCTAGAGTTTACGACAGGGCCTCCTACAATGAGCAGTTCTTC. The chain uses TRBV20-1 and TRBJ2-1; 7 positions agree with TRBD1. The germline V gene encodes CDR1 DFQATT and CDR2 SNEGSKA (reference sequence). V dropped 1 base and J dropped 0; count of bases not matched to a gene: 6. The CDR3 is 16 residues long.